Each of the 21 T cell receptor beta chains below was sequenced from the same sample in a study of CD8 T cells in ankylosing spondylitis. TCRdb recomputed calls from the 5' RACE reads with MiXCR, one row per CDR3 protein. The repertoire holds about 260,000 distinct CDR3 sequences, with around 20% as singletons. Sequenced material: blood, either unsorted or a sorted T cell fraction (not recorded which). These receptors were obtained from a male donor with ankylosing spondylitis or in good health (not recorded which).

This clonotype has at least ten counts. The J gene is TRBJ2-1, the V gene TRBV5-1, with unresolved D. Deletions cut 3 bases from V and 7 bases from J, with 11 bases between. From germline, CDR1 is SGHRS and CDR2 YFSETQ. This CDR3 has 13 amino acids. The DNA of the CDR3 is TGCGCCAGCAGCTCGTTGGTTTGGAATGAGCAGTTCTTC. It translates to CASSSLVWNEQFF.

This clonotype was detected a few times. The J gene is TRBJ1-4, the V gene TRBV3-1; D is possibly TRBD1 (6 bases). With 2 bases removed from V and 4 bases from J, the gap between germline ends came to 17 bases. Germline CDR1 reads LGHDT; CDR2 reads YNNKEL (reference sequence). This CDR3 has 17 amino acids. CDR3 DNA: TGTGCCAGCAGCCAATTACGACAGGACTACTTTAATGAAAAACTGTTTTTT. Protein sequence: CASSQLRQDYFNEKLFF.

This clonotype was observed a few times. The CDR3: CASSEVASGTIDTQYF. The CDR3 nucleotides read TGTGCCAGCAGTGAAGTCGCTAGCGGGACCATAGATACGCAGTATTTT. The chain has TRBV6-1 and TRBJ2-3; 9 positions agree with TRBD2. V was clipped by 1 base and J by 5 bases; unmatched bases: 7. CDR3 size: 16 residues. CDR1 and CDR2 from the germline V gene are MNHNS and SASEGT.

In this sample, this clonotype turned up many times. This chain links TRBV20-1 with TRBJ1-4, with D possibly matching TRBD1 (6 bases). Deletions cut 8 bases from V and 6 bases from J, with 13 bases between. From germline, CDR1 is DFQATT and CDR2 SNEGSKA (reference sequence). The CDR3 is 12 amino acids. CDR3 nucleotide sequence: TGCAGTCCCTTTAGGGGGGATGAAAAACTGTTTTTT. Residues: CSPFRGDEKLFF.

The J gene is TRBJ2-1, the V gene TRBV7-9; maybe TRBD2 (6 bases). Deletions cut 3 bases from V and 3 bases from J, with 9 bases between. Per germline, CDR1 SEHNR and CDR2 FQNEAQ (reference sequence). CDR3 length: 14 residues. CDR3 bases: TGTGCCAGCAGCTTGGAAGCGGGCTACAATGAGCAGTTCTTC. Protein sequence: CASSLEAGYNEQFF.

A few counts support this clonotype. The CDR3 DNA follows: TGCGCCAGCAGCTTTGGGGGAGGCCTTGGCAATGAGCAGTTCTTC. Residues: CASSFGGGLGNEQFF. The chain carries TRBV5-1 and TRBJ2-1; TRBD2 is a possible D gene (6 bases). The CDR3 has 15 amino acids. Trimming took off 2 bases at V and 6 bases at J, with 15 bases between the two ends. The V gene's germline CDR1 is SGHRS and CDR2 YFSETQ.

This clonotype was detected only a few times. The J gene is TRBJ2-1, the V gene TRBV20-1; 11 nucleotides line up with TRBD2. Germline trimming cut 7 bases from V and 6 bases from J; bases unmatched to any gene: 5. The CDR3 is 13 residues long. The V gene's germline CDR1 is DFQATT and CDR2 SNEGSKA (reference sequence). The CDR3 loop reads CSGGTSGTNEQFF. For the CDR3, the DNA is TGCAGTGGTGGGACTAGCGGAACCAATGAGCAGTTCTTC.

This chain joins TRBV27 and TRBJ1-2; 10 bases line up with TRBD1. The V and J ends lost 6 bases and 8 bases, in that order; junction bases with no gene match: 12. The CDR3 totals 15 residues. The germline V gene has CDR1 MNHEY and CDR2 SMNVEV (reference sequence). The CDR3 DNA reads TGTGCCAGCAGGGCATGGGACAGGGGAGGTCAGGGCTACACCTTC. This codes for CASRAWDRGGQGYTF.

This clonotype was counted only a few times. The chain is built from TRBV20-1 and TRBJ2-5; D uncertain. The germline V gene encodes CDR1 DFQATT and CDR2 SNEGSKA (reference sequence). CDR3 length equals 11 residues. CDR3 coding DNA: TGCGTCGGTGAGCTCCGGGAGACCCAGTACTTC. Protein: CVGELRETQYF.

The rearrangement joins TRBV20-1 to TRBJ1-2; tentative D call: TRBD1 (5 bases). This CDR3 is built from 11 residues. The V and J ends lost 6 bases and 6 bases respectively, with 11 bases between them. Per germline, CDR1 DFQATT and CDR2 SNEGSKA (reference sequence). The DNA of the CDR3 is TGCAGTGCCCCCTGGGGGAATGGCTACACCTTC. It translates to CSAPWGNGYTF.

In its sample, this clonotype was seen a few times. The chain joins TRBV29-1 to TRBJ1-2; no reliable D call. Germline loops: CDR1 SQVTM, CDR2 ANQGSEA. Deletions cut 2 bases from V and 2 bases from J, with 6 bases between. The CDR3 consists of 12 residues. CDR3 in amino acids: CSVEILNYGYTF. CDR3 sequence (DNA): TGCAGCGTTGAAATTTTAAACTATGGCTACACCTTC.

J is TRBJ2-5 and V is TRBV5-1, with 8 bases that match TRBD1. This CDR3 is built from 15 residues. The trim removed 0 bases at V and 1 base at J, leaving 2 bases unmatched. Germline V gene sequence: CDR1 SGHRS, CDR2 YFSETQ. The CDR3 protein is CASSLGGQVQETQYF. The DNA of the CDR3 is TGCGCCAGCAGCTTGGGGGGACAGGTCCAAGAGACCCAGTACTTC.

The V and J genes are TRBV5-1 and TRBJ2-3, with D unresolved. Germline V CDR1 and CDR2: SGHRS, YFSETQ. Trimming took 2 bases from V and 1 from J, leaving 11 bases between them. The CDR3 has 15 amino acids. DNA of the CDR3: TGCGCCAGCAGCTTAGGCGCCCGCCGCACAGATACGCAGTATTTT. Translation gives CASSLGARRTDTQYF.

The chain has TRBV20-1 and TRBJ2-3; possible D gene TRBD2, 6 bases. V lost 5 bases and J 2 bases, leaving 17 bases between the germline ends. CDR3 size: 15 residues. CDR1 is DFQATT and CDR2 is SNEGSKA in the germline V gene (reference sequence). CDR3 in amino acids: CSAPNRGKVTDTQYF. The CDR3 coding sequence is TGCAGTGCTCCGAACCGCGGGAAGGTCACAGATACGCAGTATTTT.

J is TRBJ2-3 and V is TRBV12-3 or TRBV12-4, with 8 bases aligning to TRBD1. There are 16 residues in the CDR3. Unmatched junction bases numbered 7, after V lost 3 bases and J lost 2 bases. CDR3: CASSFLGDRNTDTQYF. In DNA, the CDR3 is TGTGCCAGCAGTTTCCTCGGGGACAGGAACACAGATACGCAGTATTTT.

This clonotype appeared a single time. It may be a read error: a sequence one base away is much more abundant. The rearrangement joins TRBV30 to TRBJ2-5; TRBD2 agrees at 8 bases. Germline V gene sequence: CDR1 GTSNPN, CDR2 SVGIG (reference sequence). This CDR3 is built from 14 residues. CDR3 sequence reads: CARSGGGMQETQYF. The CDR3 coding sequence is TGTGCCCGGAGCGGGGGCGGGATGCAAGAGACCCAGTACTTC.

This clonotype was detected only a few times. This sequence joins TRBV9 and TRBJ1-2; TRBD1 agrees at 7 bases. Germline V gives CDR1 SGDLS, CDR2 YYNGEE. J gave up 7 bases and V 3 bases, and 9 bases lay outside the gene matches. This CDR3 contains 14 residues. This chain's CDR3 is CASSEPQGRGGYTF. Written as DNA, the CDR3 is TGTGCCAGCAGCGAACCACAGGGGCGGGGTGGCTACACCTTC.

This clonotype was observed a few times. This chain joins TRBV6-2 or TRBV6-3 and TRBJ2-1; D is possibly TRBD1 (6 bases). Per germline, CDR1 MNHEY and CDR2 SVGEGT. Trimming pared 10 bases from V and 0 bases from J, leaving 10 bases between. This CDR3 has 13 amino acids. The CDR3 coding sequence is TGTGCCACCGGACAGAGCTCCTACAATGAGCAGTTCTTC. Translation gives CATGQSSYNEQFF.

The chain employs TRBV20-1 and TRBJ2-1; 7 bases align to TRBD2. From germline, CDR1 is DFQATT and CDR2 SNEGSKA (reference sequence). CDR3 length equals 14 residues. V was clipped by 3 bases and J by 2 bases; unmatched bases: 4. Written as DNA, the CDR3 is TGCAGTGCTAGCACTAGCGTTGCCTACAATGAGCAGTTCTTC. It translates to CSASTSVAYNEQFF.

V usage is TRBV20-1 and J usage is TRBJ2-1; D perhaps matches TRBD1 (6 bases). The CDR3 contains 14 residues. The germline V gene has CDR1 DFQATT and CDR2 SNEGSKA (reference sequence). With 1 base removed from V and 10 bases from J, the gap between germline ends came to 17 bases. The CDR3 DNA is TGCAGTGCTAGAGGGGGGCCACCAATACCCGAGCAGTTCTTC. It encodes CSARGGPPIPEQFF.

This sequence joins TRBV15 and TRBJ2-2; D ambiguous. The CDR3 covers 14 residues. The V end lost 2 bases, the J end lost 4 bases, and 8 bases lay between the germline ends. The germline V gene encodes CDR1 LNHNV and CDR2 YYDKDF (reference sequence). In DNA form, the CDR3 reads TGTGCCACCAGCAGATCTCTGTCCACCGGGGAGCTGTTTTTT. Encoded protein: CATSRSLSTGELFF.